The 2 T cell receptor beta chains presented below share a single source sample, sequenced in a study of shared clonotypes between healthy human individuals. CD45RO-negative, CCR7-selected cells formed the naive CD8 fraction, which excluded terminally differentiated effector memory CD45RA+ cells. Repertoires were generated with immunoSEQ multiplex PCR, while TCRdb's copy carries only in-frame clones and drops some. The table records about 800,000 clones, around 96% of them present only once. The source material was naive CD8+ T cells sorted from blood. These receptors originate from a young man in good health.

The V gene is TRBV28, the J gene TRBJ2-7; D gene unclear. CDR1 is MDHEN and CDR2 is SYDVKM in the germline V gene. The CDR3 covers 17 residues. The germline V and J ends were trimmed by 5 bases and 2 bases, with 22 bases remaining between them. CDR3 loop: CASSRHPSRENPYEQYF. The CDR3 DNA follows: TGTGCCAGCAGTAGACACCCATCCCGAGAAAACCCCTACGAGCAGTACTTC.

The V gene is TRBV5-1, the J gene TRBJ2-1, with 13 bases that match TRBD2. V trimming: 4 bases; J trimming: 3 bases; junction bases outside the gene matches: 7. CDR1 is SGHRS, CDR2 YFSETQ, per germline. CDR3 length: 17 residues. The CDR3 sequence is CASSVGTSGTYYNEQFF. In DNA, the CDR3 is TGCGCCAGCAGCGTTGGGACTAGCGGGACCTACTACAATGAGCAGTTCTTC.